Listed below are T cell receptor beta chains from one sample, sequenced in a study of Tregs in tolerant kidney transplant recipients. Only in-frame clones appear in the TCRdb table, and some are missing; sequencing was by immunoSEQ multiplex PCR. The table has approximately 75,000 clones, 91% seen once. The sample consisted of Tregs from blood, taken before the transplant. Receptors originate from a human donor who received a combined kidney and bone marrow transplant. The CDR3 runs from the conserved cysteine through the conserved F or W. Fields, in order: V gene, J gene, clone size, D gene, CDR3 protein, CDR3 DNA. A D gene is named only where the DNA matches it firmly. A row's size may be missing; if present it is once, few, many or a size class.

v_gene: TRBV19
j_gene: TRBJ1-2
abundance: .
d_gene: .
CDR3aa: CASSRGLNYGYTF
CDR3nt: TGTGCCAGTAGTAGGGGACTGAACTATGGCTACACCTTC

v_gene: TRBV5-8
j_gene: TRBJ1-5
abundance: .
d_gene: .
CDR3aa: CASSLGRAPQHF
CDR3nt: TGTGCCAGCAGCCTCGGGCGAGCGCCCCAGCATTTT

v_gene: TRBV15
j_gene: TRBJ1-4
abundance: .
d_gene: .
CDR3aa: CATSRGQGNEKLFF
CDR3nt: TGTGCCACCAGCAGAGGGCAGGGGAATGAAAAACTGTTTTTT

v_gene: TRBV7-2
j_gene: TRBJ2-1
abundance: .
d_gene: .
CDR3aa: CASSSPGLPEQFF
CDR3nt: TGTGCCAGCAGCTCCCCGGGACTTCCCGAGCAGTTCTTC

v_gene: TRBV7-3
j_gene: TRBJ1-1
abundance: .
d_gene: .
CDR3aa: CASSSQGWTEAFF
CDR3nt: TGTGCCAGCAGCTCACAGGGATGGACTGAAGCTTTCTTT

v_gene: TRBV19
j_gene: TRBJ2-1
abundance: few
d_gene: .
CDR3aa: CASSAQGWSYNEQFF
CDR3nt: TGTGCCAGTAGTGCACAGGGATGGTCCTACAATGAGCAGTTCTTC

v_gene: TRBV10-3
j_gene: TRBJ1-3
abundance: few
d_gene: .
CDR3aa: CAISAGRQSSGNTIYF
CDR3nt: TGTGCCATCAGTGCCGGACGGCAGAGCTCTGGAAACACCATATATTTT

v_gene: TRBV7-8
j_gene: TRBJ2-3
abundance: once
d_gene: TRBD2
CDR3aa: CASSLYTSGSQRDTQYF
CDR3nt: TGTGCCAGCAGCTTGTACACTAGCGGGAGTCAAAGAGATACGCAGTATTTT

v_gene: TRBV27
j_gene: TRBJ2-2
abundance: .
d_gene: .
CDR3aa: CASSLRAQGFRTGELFF
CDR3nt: TGTGCCAGCAGTTTACGGGCTCAGGGTTTTCGGACCGGGGAGCTGTTTTTT

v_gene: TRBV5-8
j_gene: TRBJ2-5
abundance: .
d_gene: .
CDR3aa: CASSLAAFQETQYF
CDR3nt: TGTGCCAGCAGCTTGGCCGCATTCCAAGAGACCCAGTACTTC

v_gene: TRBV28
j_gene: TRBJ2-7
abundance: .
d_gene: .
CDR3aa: CASSLMQGHEQYF
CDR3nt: TGTGCCAGCAGTTTAATGCAGGGCCACGAGCAGTACTTC

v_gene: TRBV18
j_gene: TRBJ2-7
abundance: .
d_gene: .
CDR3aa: CASSPPGVSYEQYF
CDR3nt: TGTGCCAGCTCTCCGCCCGGTGTCTCCTACGAGCAGTACTTC

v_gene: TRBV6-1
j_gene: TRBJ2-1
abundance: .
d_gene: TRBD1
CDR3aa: CASSEPGQGGDEQFF
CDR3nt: TGTGCCAGCAGTGAGCCGGGACAGGGGGGGGATGAGCAGTTCTTC

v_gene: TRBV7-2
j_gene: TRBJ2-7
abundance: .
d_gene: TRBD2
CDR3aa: CATGLAPTYEQYF
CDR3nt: TGTGCCACGGGACTAGCACCAACCTACGAGCAGTACTTC

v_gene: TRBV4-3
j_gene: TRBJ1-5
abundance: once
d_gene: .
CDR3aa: CASSQDVGGRNQPQHF
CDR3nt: TGCGCCAGCAGCCAAGATGTTGGGGGGAGAAACCAGCCCCAGCATTTT

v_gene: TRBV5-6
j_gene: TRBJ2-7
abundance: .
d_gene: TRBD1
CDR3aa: CASSYAGQGYEQYF
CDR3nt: TGTGCCAGCAGCTACGCGGGACAGGGTTACGAGCAGTACTTC

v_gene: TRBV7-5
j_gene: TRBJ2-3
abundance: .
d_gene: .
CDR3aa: CVRSSDPQTGESADTQYF
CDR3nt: TGTGTCAGAAGCTCTGATCCACAGACAGGGGAGAGCGCAGATACGCAGTATTTT

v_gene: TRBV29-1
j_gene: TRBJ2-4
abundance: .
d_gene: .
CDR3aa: CSVERGMGNIQYF
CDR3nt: TGCAGCGTTGAAAGAGGCATGGGAAACATTCAGTACTTC

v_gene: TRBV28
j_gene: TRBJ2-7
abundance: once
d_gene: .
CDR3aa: CASSLGGARPYF
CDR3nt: TGTGCCAGCAGTTTAGGGGGAGCGAGACCTTACTTC

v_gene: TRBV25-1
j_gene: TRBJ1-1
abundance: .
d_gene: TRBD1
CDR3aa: CASSEQGVTEAFF
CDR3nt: TGTGCCAGCAGTGAGCAGGGGGTCACTGAAGCTTTCTTT

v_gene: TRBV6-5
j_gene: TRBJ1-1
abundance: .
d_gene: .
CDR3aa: CASSYSSRNTEAFF
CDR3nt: TGTGCCAGCAGTTACTCGTCCAGGAACACTGAAGCTTTCTTT

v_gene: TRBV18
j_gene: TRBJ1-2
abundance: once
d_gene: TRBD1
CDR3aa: CASSPPDTGGSGYTF
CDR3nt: TGTGCCAGCTCACCGCCCGACACAGGGGGCTCTGGCTACACCTTC

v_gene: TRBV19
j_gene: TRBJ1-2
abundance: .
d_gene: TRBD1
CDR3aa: CASSIDRTGGVYGYTF
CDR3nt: TGTGCCAGTAGTATAGATAGGACAGGAGGGGTCTATGGCTACACCTTC

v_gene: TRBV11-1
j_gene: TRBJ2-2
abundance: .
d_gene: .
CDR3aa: CASSLGQANTGELFF
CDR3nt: TGTGCCAGCAGCTTAGGACAGGCGAACACCGGGGAGCTGTTTTTT

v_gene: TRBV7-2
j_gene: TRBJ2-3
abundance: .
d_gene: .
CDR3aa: CASSLGSPITDTQYF
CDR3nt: TGTGCCAGCAGCTTAGGCAGCCCTATCACAGATACGCAGTATTTT

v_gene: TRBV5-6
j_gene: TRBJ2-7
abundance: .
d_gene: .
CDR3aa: CASSSTGTTSYEQYF
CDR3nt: TGTGCCAGCAGCTCCACCGGGACAACCTCCTACGAGCAGTACTTC

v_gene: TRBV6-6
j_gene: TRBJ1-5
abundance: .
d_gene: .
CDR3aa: CASSFRDQPQHF
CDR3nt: TGTGCCAGCAGTTTCAGGGATCAGCCCCAGCATTTT

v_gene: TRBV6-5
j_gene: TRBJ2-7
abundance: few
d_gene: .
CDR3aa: CASSTRMALYEQYF
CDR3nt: TGTGCCAGCAGTACTAGAATGGCCCTCTACGAGCAGTACTTC

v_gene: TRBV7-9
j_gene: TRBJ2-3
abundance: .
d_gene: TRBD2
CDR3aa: CASSSFITVAGPDTQYF
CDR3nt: TGTGCCAGCAGCTCCTTTATAACCGTAGCGGGTCCCGATACGCAGTATTTT

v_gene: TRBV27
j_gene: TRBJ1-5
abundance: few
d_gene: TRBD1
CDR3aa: CASSPGDRGRGQPQHF
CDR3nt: TGTGCCAGCAGTCCAGGGGACAGGGGGCGCGGCCAGCCCCAGCATTTT

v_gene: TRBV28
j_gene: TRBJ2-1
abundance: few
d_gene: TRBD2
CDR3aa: CASTSSGSHSSYNEQFF
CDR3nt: TGTGCCAGCACCAGTAGCGGGAGCCATAGCTCCTACAATGAGCAGTTCTTC

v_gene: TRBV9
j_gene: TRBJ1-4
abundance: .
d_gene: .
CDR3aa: CASSPGRGGDEKLFF
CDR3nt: TGTGCCAGCAGCCCAGGTCGCGGCGGGGATGAAAAACTGTTTTTT

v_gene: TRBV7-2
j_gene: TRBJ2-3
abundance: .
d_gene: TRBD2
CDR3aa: CASSPGVASGVTDTQYF
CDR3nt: TGTGCCAGCAGCCCCGGGGTGGCTAGCGGGGTCACAGATACGCAGTATTTT

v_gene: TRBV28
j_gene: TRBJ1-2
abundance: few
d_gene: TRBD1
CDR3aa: CASSLYTGASRGYTF
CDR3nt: TGTGCCAGCAGTTTATATACAGGGGCATCGAGGGGCTACACCTTC

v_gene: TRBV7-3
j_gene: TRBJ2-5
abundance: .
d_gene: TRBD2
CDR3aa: CASSVDPGRDQYF
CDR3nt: TGTGCCAGCAGCGTTGACCCCGGGAGGGACCAGTACTTC

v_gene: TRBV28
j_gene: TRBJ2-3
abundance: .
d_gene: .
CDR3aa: CASSSSGDTQYF
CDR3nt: TGTGCCAGCAGTTCATCTGGGGATACGCAGTATTTT

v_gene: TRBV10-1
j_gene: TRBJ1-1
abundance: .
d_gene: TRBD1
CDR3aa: CASSKGQGSWNTEAFF
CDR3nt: TGCGCCAGCAGTAAGGGACAGGGAAGCTGGAACACTGAAGCTTTCTTT

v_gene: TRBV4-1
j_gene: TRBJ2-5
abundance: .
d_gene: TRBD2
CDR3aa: CASSPLGLAGVQETQYF
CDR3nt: TGCGCCAGCAGCCCCCTCGGACTAGCGGGAGTTCAAGAGACCCAGTACTTC

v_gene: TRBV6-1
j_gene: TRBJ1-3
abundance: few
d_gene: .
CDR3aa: CASSEGAPSGNTIYF
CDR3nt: TGTGCCAGCAGTGAGGGGGCCCCCTCTGGAAACACCATATATTTT

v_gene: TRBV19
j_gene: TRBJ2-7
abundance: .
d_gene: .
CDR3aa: CASGPAHEQYF
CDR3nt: TGTGCCAGTGGGCCCGCCCACGAGCAGTACTTC

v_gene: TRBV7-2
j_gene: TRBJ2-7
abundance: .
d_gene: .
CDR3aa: CASSLGDHSYEQYF
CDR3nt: TGTGCCAGCAGCTTAGGGGATCACTCCTACGAGCAGTACTTC

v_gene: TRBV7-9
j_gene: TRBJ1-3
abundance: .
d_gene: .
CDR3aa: CASSPGGRGQGNTIYF
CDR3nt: TGTGCCAGCAGCCCCGGGGGCCGGGGGCAAGGAAACACCATATATTTT